This T cell receptor (beta chain) was recorded in a study of blood T cell repertoires in COVID-19. The CDR3 length is 14 residues. V was trimmed by 4 bases and J by 2 bases, leaving 9 bases between them. Germline-derived CDR1 and CDR2 are SGHNT and YYREEE (reference sequence). Residents of about two dozen US areas, aged about 18 to 89 years, made up the participants. The repertoire was sequenced with immunoSEQ multiplex PCR; TCRdb's copy has only in-frame clones and lacks some. The sample has over 200,000 clones, 65% to 90% seen once. Sequences were obtained from PBMCs or T cells enriched from blood (not recorded which). V gene TRBV5-4 combines with J gene TRBJ2-2; weak D call: TRBD1 (6 bases). The receptor comes from a young man who had recovered from COVID-19. The CDR3 nucleotides are TGTGCCAGCAGCCAGGACAGAAACACCGGGGAGCTGTTTTTT. Encoded protein: CASSQDRNTGELFF.